This T cell receptor beta chain derives from a study of CD8+CD57+ T cells in acquired aplastic anemia. The V gene lost 2 bases and the J gene lost 4 bases, with 11 bases spanning the gap. The CDR3 runs to 14 residues. The germline gives CDR1 SNHLY, CDR2 FYNNEI. The use of genomic DNA as template underpinned the TCR beta VDJ and CDR3 profiling. TCRdb passed the reads through MiXCR, listing each CDR3 protein once. The data hold about 190,000 distinct CDR3 sequences, with 54% observed a single time. The sequencing sample was made of sorted CD4+, CD8+, or CD8+CD57+ T cells (not recorded which) from PBMCs. The source of this sequence is a human donor in good health, serving as a control. The gene calls are TRBV2 and TRBJ1-2; D is unresolved. The CDR3 DNA reads as TGTGCCAGCAGTGAATCTCAGTGGGGCTATGGCTACACCTTC. Translation gives CASSESQWGYGYTF. Full variable domain (outside the CDR3, taken from reference TRBV2 and TRBJ1-2): EPEVTQTPSHQVTQMGQEVILRCVPISNHLYFYWYRQILGQKVEFLVSFYNNEISEKSEIFDDQFSVERPDGSNFTLKIRSTKLEDSAMYFCASSESQWGYGYTFGSGTRLTVV.